This is a list of T cell receptor beta chains from one sample in a study of blood T cell repertoires in COVID-19. The table came from immunoSEQ multiplex PCR; TCRdb's copy has only in-frame clones and leaves some out. Of hundreds of thousands of clones listed, almost 90% are singletons. Sequenced sample: PBMCs or T cells enriched from blood (not recorded which). The receptor set was obtained from a woman younger than 30 with acute COVID-19. CDR3s include the opening cysteine and the closing phenylalanine or tryptophan. The D gene is left open where the match is weak. Size values are once, few and many counts, or a class for expanded clones, and some rows have none.

CASSNPGQNTEAFF,TGTGCCAGCAGCAATCCCGGACAGAACACTGAAGCTTTCTTT,-,-,TRBJ1-1,TRBV7-2
CASSLLAGGYNEQFF,TGTGCCAGCAGCTTACTAGCGGGAGGGTACAATGAGCAGTTCTTC,TRBD2,once,TRBJ2-1,TRBV7-9
CAWSVATYTEAFF,TGTGCCTGGAGTGTAGCTACCTACACTGAAGCTTTCTTT,-,-,TRBJ1-1,TRBV30
CASSEAVTSGRRETQYF,TGTGCCAGCAGTGAAGCCGTGACTAGCGGGAGGAGAGAGACCCAGTACTTC,TRBD2,-,TRBJ2-5,TRBV6-1
CASSPRGVGGETQYF,TGTGCCAGCAGCCCGAGGGGGGTCGGGGGGGAGACCCAGTACTTC,-,-,TRBJ2-5,TRBV28
CASFPGQGPFTEAFF,TGCGCCAGCTTTCCGGGACAGGGGCCCTTCACTGAAGCTTTCTTT,TRBD1,-,TRBJ1-1,TRBV5-1
CASSRETGVPYEQYF,TGTGCCAGTAGTAGAGAGACAGGGGTCCCCTACGAGCAGTACTTC,TRBD1,-,TRBJ2-7,TRBV19
CASSSPTSGVYEQYF,TGTGCCAGCAGCTCCCCGACTAGCGGGGTATACGAGCAGTACTTC,TRBD2,-,TRBJ2-7,TRBV7-9
CASSSYSGRVNTGELFF,TGTGCCAGCAGTTCCTATAGCGGGAGAGTGAACACCGGGGAGCTGTTTTTT,TRBD2,-,TRBJ2-2,TRBV28
CASRGTGGYIAKNIQYF,TGTGCCAGCAGGGGGACAGGGGGATACATTGCCAAAAACATTCAGTACTTC,TRBD1,-,TRBJ2-4,TRBV28
CASRGGADQETQYF,TGTGCCAGCCGTGGCGGGGCCGACCAAGAGACCCAGTACTTC,-,-,TRBJ2-5,TRBV27
CASSFGQTYEQYF,TGTGCCAGCAGCTTCGGACAGACCTACGAGCAGTACTTC,-,-,TRBJ2-7,TRBV27
CASSEWLAGGHGQYF,TGTGCCAGCAGTGAATGGCTAGCGGGAGGCCACGGGCAGTACTTC,TRBD2,-,TRBJ2-7,TRBV2
CASSLDSGISGNTIYF,TGTGCCAGCAGTTTAGACTCAGGGATTTCTGGAAACACCATATATTTT,-,-,TRBJ1-3,TRBV6-6
CASSSSGFSYEQYF,TGTGCCAGCAGCTCTAGCGGGTTTTCCTACGAGCAGTACTTC,TRBD2,-,TRBJ2-7,TRBV11-2
CASGLVRDTGELFF,TGTGCTAGTGGTTTGGTACGGGACACCGGGGAGCTGTTTTTT,-,-,TRBJ2-2,TRBV12-5
CASSLGRGQINQPQHF,TGTGCCAGCAGCTTAGGAAGAGGACAGATTAATCAGCCCCAGCATTTT,-,-,TRBJ1-5,TRBV13
CASSDPGRVQPQHF,TGTGCCAGCAGTGATCCGGGGAGGGTTCAGCCCCAGCATTTT,-,-,TRBJ1-5,TRBV25-1
CASSTGLAGRTNRDTQYF,TGTGCCAGCAGCACCGGACTAGCGGGGCGTACAAATCGAGATACGCAGTATTTT,TRBD2,-,TRBJ2-3,TRBV13
CASSPRGQSHNEQFF,TGTGCCAGCTCACCACGAGGGCAAAGCCACAATGAGCAGTTCTTC,-,-,TRBJ2-1,TRBV18
CASSPHSIRGQETQYF,TGTGCCAGCAGTCCTCACTCTATCCGGGGGCAAGAGACCCAGTACTTC,-,-,TRBJ2-5,TRBV27
CASSLASEEPYNEQFF,TGTGCCAGCAGCTTAGCCAGCGAGGAGCCCTACAATGAGCAGTTCTTC,-,-,TRBJ2-1,TRBV11-2
CASSQDRDPYNEQFF,TGTGCCAGCAGCCAAGACAGGGATCCATACAATGAGCAGTTCTTC,-,-,TRBJ2-1,TRBV3-1/TRBV3-2
CAAEGRDYSPLHF,TGTGCCGCCGAAGGCAGGGACTATTCACCCCTCCACTTT,-,-,TRBJ1-6,TRBV2
CATSRGAPSNTGELFF,TGTGCCACCAGCCGAGGAGCACCATCTAACACCGGGGAGCTGTTTTTT,-,-,TRBJ2-2,TRBV15
CASSGQGNEQFF,TGTGCCAGCAGCGGACAGGGGAATGAGCAGTTCTTC,TRBD1,-,TRBJ2-1,TRBV7-9
CASSRILAVETQYF,TGTGCCAGCAGCCGAATACTAGCGGTGGAGACCCAGTACTTC,TRBD2,-,TRBJ2-5,TRBV7-6
CASSQLGETQYF,TGTGCCAGCAGCCAACTAGGAGAGACCCAGTACTTC,-,-,TRBJ2-5,TRBV3-1/TRBV3-2
CASNRGTSNTGELFF,TGTGCCAGTAACCGCGGGACTAGTAACACCGGGGAGCTGTTTTTT,TRBD2,-,TRBJ2-2,TRBV19
CASSDRGDTDTQYF,TGTGCCAGTTCCGACAGGGGGGACACAGATACGCAGTATTTT,TRBD1,-,TRBJ2-3,TRBV25-1
CASSEGAREETQYF,TGTGCCAGCAGTGAGGGGGCAAGAGAAGAGACCCAGTACTTC,-,-,TRBJ2-5,TRBV6-1
CASSLGTGGVMNTEAFF,TGTGCCAGCAGCTTGGGGACAGGGGGTGTCATGAACACTGAAGCTTTCTTT,TRBD1,few,TRBJ1-1,TRBV5-6
CAISAGDGLSGNTIYF,TGTGCCATCAGTGCAGGGGACGGACTCTCTGGAAACACCATATATTTT,-,-,TRBJ1-3,TRBV10-3
CASNGGAIRLPLHF,TGTGCCAGTAACGGAGGGGCGATACGGCTCCCCCTCCACTTT,-,-,TRBJ1-6,TRBV19
CASSRTSGTPSEQYF,TGTGCCAGCAGCCGGACTAGCGGGACCCCCTCCGAGCAGTACTTC,TRBD2,-,TRBJ2-7,TRBV5-4
CASSEWRSFNEKLFF,TGTGCCAGCAGTGAGTGGAGGTCTTTTAATGAAAAACTGTTTTTT,-,-,TRBJ1-4,TRBV6-1
CASSQVRESYYNSPLHF,TGTGCCAGCAGCCAAGTGAGGGAAAGTTACTATAATTCACCCCTCCACTTT,-,once,TRBJ1-6,TRBV4-2
CASSSPLSGKYNEQFF,TGTGCCAGCAGCTCCCCTCTTAGCGGGAAGTACAATGAGCAGTTCTTC,TRBD2,-,TRBJ2-1,TRBV7-3
CASSQEPPSGHNYEQYF,TGTGCCAGCAGTCAAGAACCCCCATCGGGACACAACTACGAGCAGTACTTC,-,-,TRBJ2-7,TRBV7-2
CASSLLLAGERTQYF,TGCGCCAGCAGCTTGCTACTAGCGGGAGAAAGGACGCAGTATTTT,TRBD2,-,TRBJ2-3,TRBV5-1
CAINGGGDYEQYF,TGTGCCATCAATGGCGGGGGAGACTACGAGCAGTACTTC,TRBD2,-,TRBJ2-7,TRBV10-3
CASSSSTGLLYEQYF,TGTGCCAGCAGCTCCTCTACGGGACTCCTCTACGAGCAGTACTTC,-,-,TRBJ2-7,TRBV9
CASSLPQPADTIYF,TGTGCCAGCAGTTTACCGCAGCCGGCGGACACCATATATTTT,-,once,TRBJ1-3,TRBV28
CASSQGGREGQPQHF,TGTGCCAGCTCTCAAGGAGGCAGGGAGGGCCAGCCCCAGCATTTT,-,-,TRBJ1-5,TRBV19
CASSKGQGLSEQFF,TGTGCCAGCAGCAAAGGACAGGGGCTAAGTGAGCAGTTCTTC,TRBD1,-,TRBJ2-1,TRBV11-3
CASSDRGNEQFF,TGTGCCAGCAGTGACCGGGGCAATGAGCAGTTCTTC,-,-,TRBJ2-1,TRBV27
CASRLDADTQYF,TGCGCCAGCAGGCTCGATGCGGATACGCAGTATTTT,-,once,TRBJ2-3,TRBV5-1
CASSTGLGMGTDTQYF,TGCGCCAGCAGCACCGGACTAGGAATGGGTACAGATACGCAGTATTTT,TRBD2,-,TRBJ2-3,TRBV5-1
CASSFAGDGYTF,TGTGCCAGCAGTTTCGCGGGGGATGGCTACACCTTC,-,-,TRBJ1-2,TRBV28
CASKRGGTGSLEETQYF,TGTGCCAGCAAACGGGGAGGGACAGGGTCTCTCGAAGAGACCCAGTACTTC,TRBD1,-,TRBJ2-5,TRBV7-6
CASPSDRGRRGELFF,TGTGCCAGCCCTTCGGACAGGGGGCGTAGAGGGGAGCTGTTTTTT,TRBD1,once,TRBJ2-2,TRBV6-5